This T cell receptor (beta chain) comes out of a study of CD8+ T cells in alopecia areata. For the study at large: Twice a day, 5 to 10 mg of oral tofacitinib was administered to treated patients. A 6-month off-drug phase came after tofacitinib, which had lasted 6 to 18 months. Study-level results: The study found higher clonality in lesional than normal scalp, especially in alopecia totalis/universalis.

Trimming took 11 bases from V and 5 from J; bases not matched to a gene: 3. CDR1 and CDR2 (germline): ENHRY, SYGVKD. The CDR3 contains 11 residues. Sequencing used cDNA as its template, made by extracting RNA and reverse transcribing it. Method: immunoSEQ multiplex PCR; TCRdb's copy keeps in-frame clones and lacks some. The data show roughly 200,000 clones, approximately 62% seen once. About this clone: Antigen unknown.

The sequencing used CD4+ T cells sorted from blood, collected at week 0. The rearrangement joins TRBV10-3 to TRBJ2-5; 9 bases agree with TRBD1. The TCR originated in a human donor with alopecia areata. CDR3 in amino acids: CAAGQGETQYF. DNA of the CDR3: TGTGCCGCCGGACAGGGGGAGACCCAGTACTTC.